These 13 T cell receptor beta chains originate from one sample sequenced in a study of T cell changes during pregnancy in multiple sclerosis. The protocol was immunoSEQ multiplex PCR, while the TCRdb copy is restricted to in-frame clones and leaves out a portion. The sample has 33,000 or so clones; more than 75% are singletons. Here the sequenced sample was peripheral blood, taken in the third trimester of pregnancy. These receptors came from a female donor in good health, enrolled as a control in a pregnancy study.

The chain is built from TRBV4-3 and TRBJ2-3; 11 nucleotides match TRBD2. This CDR3 spans 16 amino acids. Germline-derived CDR1 and CDR2 are LGHNA and YSLEER. The trim removed 0 bases at V and 5 bases at J, leaving 4 bases unmatched. Here the CDR3 reads CASSQELAGVVDTQYF. CDR3 sequence (DNA): TGCGCCAGCAGCCAAGAACTAGCGGGGGTAGTAGATACGCAGTATTTT.

V usage is TRBV4-2 and J usage is TRBJ1-2; D is perhaps TRBD1 (6 bases). Germline values: CDR1 LGHNA, CDR2 YNFKEQ. The CDR3 is 16 residues long. The V end lost 1 base, the J end lost 2 bases, and 14 bases lay between the germline ends. The CDR3 DNA reads as TGTGCCAGCAGCCAAGCGATCGGACAGACCAACTATGGCTACACCTTC. Protein product: CASSQAIGQTNYGYTF.

The chain joins TRBV9 to TRBJ2-2; D not resolved. Germline CDR1 reads SGDLS; CDR2 reads YYNGEE. The CDR3 loop spans 12 amino acids. Trimming left V 4 bases short and J 4 bases short, with 5 bases between. In DNA, the CDR3 is TGTGCCAGCAGCTTCTCCACCGGGGAGCTGTTTTTT. This gives the protein CASSFSTGELFF.

V and J are TRBV6-5 and TRBJ2-7; 7 bases fit TRBD1. This CDR3 is built from 14 residues. The germline CDR1 and CDR2 sequences are MNHEY and SVGAGI. V gave up 7 bases and J gave up 0 bases; unmatched junction bases: 6. The DNA for the CDR3 is TGTGCCAGCACCCCGGGACAGAGCTCCTACGAGCAGTACTTC. Protein sequence: CASTPGQSSYEQYF.

The chain uses TRBV9 and TRBJ2-3, with 8 bases lining up with TRBD1. Germline V lookup: CDR1 SGDLS, CDR2 YYNGEE. The length of the CDR3 is 15 residues. V lost 4 bases, J lost 0 bases, and 4 bases stayed unmatched. CDR3 in DNA: TGTGCCAGCAGCTACAGGGGGATTAGCACAGATACGCAGTATTTT. As protein: CASSYRGISTDTQYF.

The J gene is TRBJ2-7, the V gene TRBV5-4; D possibly corresponds to TRBD1 (5 bases). V was pared by 2 bases and J by 2 bases, with 11 bases between. CDR3 size: 14 residues. Looked up from germline, CDR1 is SGHNT and CDR2 is YYREEE (reference sequence). CDR3 in amino acids: CASSFWGSAYEQYF. The CDR3 nucleotides read TGTGCCAGCAGCTTCTGGGGCAGCGCCTACGAGCAGTACTTC.

This clone has a handful of counts. V and J are TRBV7-9 and TRBJ1-5; no reliable D call. Trimming removed 2 bases at V and 0 bases at J, with 5 bases between. From germline, CDR1 is SEHNR and CDR2 FQNEAQ (reference sequence). CDR3 length equals 14 residues. The CDR3 sequence is CASSLFGSNQPQHF. The CDR3 DNA reads TGTGCCAGCAGCTTATTCGGTAGCAATCAGCCCCAGCATTTT.

The chain is built from TRBV29-1 and TRBJ2-7; TRBD1 matches at 10 bases. The CDR3 loop spans 13 amino acids. Germline CDR1 reads SQVTM; CDR2 reads ANQGSEA. V lost 7 bases and J lost 2; bases outside the gene matches: 5. CDR3 bases: TGCAGCGCCGGACAGGGGGTAACCTACGAGCAGTACTTC. This translates into CSAGQGVTYEQYF.

The chain employs TRBV11-2 and TRBJ2-5, with D possibly TRBD2 on 5 matching bases. From germline, CDR1 is SGHAT and CDR2 FQNNGV. The length of the CDR3 is 15 residues. The V and J ends lost 5 bases and 4 bases respectively, with 17 bases between them. CDR3 coding DNA: TGTGCCAGCAGCCTCAGGACGGGAAAACCAGAGACCCAGTACTTC. Residues: CASSLRTGKPETQYF.

The gene calls are TRBV7-9 and TRBJ2-4, with 8 bases lining up with TRBD1. Germline CDR1 reads SEHNR; CDR2 reads FQNEAQ (reference sequence). This CDR3 contains 12 residues. V lost 5 bases, J lost 11 bases, and 5 bases stayed unmatched. The CDR3 loop reads CASSHSTGVQYF. The DNA of the CDR3 is TGTGCCAGCAGCCACTCGACAGGGGTTCAGTACTTC.

This rearrangement joins TRBV28 to TRBJ1-2, with 8 nucleotides matching TRBD1. This CDR3 comprises 15 residues. The germline CDR1 and CDR2 sequences are MDHEN and SYDVKM. V shed 6 bases, J shed 3 bases, and the junction held 9 bases outside the gene matches. In nucleotides, the CDR3 is TGTGCCAGCAGGGATAGACAGGGGTCTGACTATGGCTACACCTTC. As protein: CASRDRQGSDYGYTF.

The chain has TRBV11-2 and TRBJ2-2; 8 nucleotides agree with TRBD1. The CDR3 length is 16 residues. Germline V gene lookup returns CDR1 SGHAT and CDR2 FQNNGV. V shed 2 bases and J 1 base; nucleotides not matched to a gene: 3. This chain's CDR3 is CASSLTRGQNTGELFF. Written as DNA, the CDR3 is TGTGCCAGCAGCTTAACCAGGGGGCAGAACACCGGGGAGCTGTTTTTT.

V is TRBV4-2 and J is TRBJ2-2; 11 nucleotides align to TRBD2. The trim removed 0 bases at V and 0 bases at J, leaving 3 bases unmatched. CDR3 length equals 18 residues. Germline CDR1 and CDR2: LGHNA and YNFKEQ. CDR3 sequence reads: CASSQEGLAGANTGELFF. The CDR3 bases are TGTGCCAGCAGCCAAGAAGGACTAGCGGGTGCGAACACCGGGGAGCTGTTTTTT.